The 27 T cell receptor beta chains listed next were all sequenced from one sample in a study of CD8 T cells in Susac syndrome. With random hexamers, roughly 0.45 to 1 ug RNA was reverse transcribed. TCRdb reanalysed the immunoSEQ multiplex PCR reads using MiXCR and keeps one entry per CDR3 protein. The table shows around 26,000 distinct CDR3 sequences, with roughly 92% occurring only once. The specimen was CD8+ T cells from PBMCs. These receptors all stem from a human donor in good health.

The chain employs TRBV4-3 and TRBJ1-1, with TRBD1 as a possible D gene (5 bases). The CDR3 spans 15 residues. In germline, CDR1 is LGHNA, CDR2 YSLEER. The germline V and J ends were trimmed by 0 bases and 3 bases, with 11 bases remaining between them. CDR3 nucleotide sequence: TGCGCCAGCAGCCAAGAAGGCAGGGAGGACACTGAAGCTTTCTTT. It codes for CASSQEGREDTEAFF.

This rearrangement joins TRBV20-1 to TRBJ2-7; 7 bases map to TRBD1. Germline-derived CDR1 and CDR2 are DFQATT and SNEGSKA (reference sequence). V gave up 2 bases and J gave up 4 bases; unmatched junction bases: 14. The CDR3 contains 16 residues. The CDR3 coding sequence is TGCAGTGCTAGACCTCTGACAGGGACCAAACCTTACGAGCAGTACTTC. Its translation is CSARPLTGTKPYEQYF.

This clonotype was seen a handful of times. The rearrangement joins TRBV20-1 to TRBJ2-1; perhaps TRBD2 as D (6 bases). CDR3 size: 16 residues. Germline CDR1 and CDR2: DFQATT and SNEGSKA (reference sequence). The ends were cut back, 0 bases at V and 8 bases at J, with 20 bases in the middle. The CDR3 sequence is CSARDPTRIGGDEQFF. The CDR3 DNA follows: TGCAGTGCTAGAGATCCTACCAGGATCGGGGGTGATGAGCAGTTCTTC.

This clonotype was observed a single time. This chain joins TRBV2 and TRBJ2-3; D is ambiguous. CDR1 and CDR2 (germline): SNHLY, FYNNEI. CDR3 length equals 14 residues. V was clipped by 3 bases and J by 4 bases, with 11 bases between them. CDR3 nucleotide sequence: TGTGCCAGCAGTGAGCGGCCCGGCGCAGATACGCAGTATTTT. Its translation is CASSERPGADTQYF.

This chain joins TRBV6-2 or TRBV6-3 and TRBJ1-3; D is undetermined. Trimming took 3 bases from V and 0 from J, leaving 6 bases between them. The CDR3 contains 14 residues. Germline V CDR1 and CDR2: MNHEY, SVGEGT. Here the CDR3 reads CASSYIGSGNTIYF. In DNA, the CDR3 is TGTGCCAGCAGTTATATCGGCTCTGGAAACACCATATATTTT.

CDR3 sequence reads: CASSISLTPNTEAFF. CDR3 sequence (DNA): TGTGCCAGTAGTATATCCCTGACACCGAACACTGAAGCTTTCTTT. The V and J genes are TRBV19 and TRBJ1-1; D is undetermined. From germline, CDR1 is LNHDA and CDR2 SQIVND (reference sequence). The CDR3 runs to 15 residues. V lost 2 bases and J lost 1, with 11 bases in between. Complete variable domain (other parts from reference TRBV19 and TRBJ1-1): DGGITQSPKYLFRKEGQNVTLSCEQNLNHDAMYWYRQDPGQGLRLIYYSQIVNDFQKGDIAEGYSVSREKKESFPLTVTSAQKNPTAFYLCASSISLTPNTEAFFGQGTRLTVV.

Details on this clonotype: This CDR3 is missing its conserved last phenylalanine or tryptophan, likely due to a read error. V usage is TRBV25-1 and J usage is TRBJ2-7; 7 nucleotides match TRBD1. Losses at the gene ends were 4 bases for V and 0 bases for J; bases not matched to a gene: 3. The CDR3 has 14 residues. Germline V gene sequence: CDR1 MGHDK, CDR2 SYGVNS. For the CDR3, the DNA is TGTGCCAGCAGTGTATGGACAGGCTCCTACGAGCAGTACTCC. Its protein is CASSVWTGSYEQYS.

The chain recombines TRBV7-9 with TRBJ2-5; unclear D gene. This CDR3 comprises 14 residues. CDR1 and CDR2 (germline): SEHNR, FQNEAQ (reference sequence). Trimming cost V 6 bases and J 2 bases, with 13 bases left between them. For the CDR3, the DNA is TGTGCCAGCAGACCGAGGACCATTCAAGAGACCCAGTACTTC. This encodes CASRPRTIQETQYF.

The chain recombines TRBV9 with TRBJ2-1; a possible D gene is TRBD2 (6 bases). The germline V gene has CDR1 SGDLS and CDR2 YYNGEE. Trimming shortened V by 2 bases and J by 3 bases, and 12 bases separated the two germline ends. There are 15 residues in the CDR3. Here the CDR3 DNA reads TGTGCCAGCAGCGTTGGAGGGGAGAACTACAATGAGCAGTTCTTC. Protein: CASSVGGENYNEQFF.

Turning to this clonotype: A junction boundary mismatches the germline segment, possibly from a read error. Here the CDR3 reads CASRPSKPQHF. DNA for the CDR3: TGTGCTAGCAGACCTTCGAAGCCCCAGCATTTT. The V and J genes are TRBV7-7 and TRBJ1-5; D remains ambiguous. Germline CDR1 SSHAT, CDR2 FNYEAQ (reference sequence). The CDR3 runs 11 residues.

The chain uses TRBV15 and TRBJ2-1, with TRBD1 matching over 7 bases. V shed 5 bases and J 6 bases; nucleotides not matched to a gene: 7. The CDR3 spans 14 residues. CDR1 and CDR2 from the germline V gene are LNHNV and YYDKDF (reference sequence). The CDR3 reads CATSGGQLPNEQFF. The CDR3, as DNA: TGTGCCACCAGCGGGGGACAGCTACCCAATGAGCAGTTCTTC.

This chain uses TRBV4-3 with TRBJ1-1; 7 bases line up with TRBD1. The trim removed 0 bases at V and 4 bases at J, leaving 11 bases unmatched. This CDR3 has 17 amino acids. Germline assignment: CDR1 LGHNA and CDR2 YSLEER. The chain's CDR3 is CASSQDLTGKRGTEAFF. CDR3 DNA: TGCGCCAGCAGCCAAGATCTGACAGGGAAAAGAGGCACTGAAGCTTTCTTT.

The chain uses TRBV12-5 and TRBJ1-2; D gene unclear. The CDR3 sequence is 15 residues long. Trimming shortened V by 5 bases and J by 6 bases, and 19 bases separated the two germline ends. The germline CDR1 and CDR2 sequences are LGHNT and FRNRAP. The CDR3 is CASGLLTGRWDGYTF. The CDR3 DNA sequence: TGTGCTAGTGGTCTTCTGACGGGGAGGTGGGATGGCTACACCTTC. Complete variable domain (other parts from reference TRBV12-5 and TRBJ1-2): DARVTQTPRHKVTEMGQEVTMRCQPILGHNTVFWYRQTMMQGLELLAYFRNRAPLDDSGMPKDRFSAEMPDATLATLKIQPSEPRDSAVYFCASGLLTGRWDGYTFGSGTRLTVV.

CDR3 DNA: TGTGCCAGCAGTTATCGGGGGAATTCCTACAATGAGCAGTTCTTC. Translated: CASSYRGNSYNEQFF. The chain joins TRBV6-5 to TRBJ2-1, with D perhaps TRBD2 (6 bases). Germline CDR1 reads MNHEY; CDR2 reads SVGAGI. The CDR3 contains 15 residues. V was clipped by 3 bases and J by 1 base, with 10 bases between them.

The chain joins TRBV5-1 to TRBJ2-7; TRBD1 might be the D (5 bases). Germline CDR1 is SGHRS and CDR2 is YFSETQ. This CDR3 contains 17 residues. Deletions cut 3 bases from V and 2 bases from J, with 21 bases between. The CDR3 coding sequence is TGCGCCAGCAGCTCCTCTTGGGGCAGGGCAGGTACCTACGAGCAGTACTTC. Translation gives CASSSSWGRAGTYEQYF.

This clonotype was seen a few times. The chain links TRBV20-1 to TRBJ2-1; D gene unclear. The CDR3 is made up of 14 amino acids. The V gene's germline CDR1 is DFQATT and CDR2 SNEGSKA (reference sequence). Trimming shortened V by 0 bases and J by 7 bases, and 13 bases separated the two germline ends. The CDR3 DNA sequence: TGCAGTGCTAGAGATTGGGTCGGGTCAAATGAGCAGTTCTTC. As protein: CSARDWVGSNEQFF.

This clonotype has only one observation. This CDR3 is CASISGGASDTGELFF. CDR3 bases: TGTGCCAGCATTAGCGGGGGGGCCTCTGACACCGGGGAGCTGTTTTTT. The genes are TRBV28 and TRBJ2-2; 11 bases fit TRBD2. Germline assignment: CDR1 MDHEN and CDR2 SYDVKM. V lost 7 bases, J lost 3 bases, and 7 bases stayed unmatched. The CDR3 contains 16 residues.

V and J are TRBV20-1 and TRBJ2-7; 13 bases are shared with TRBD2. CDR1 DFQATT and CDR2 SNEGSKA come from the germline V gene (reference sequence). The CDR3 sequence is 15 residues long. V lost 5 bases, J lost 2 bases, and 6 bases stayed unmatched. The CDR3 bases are TGCAGTGCTCGGACTAGCGGGGGCACACCCTACGAGCAGTACTTC. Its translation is CSARTSGGTPYEQYF.

The CDR3 DNA is TGTGCCAGCAGCCAGGGCAGCCAGAGCTCCTACAATGAGCAGTTCTTC. This sequence encodes CASSQGSQSSYNEQFF. V is TRBV7-2 and J is TRBJ2-1; maybe TRBD1 (5 bases). V lost 5 bases and J lost 0, with 14 bases in between. Germline-derived CDR1 and CDR2 are SGHTA and FQGNSA. The CDR3 is 16 residues long.

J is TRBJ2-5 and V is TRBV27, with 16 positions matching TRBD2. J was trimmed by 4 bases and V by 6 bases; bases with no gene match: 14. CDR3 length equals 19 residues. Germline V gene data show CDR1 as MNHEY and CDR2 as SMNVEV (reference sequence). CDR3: CASSATPGLAGGLTETQYF. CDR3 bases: TGTGCCAGCAGCGCGACCCCGGGACTAGCGGGGGGGCTGACAGAGACCCAGTACTTC.

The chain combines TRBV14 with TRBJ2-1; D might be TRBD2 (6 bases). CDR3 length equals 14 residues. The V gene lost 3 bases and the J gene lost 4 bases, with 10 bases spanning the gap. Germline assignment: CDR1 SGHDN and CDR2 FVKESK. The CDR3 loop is CASSHTGLYNEQFF. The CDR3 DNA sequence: TGTGCCAGCAGCCATACGGGACTTTACAATGAGCAGTTCTTC.

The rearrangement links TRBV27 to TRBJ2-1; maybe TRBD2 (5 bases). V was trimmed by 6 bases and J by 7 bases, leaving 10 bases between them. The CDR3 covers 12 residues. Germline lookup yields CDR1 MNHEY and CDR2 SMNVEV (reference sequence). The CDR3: CASSLRGNEQFF. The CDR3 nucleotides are TGTGCCAGCAGCCTTCGAGGGAATGAGCAGTTCTTC.

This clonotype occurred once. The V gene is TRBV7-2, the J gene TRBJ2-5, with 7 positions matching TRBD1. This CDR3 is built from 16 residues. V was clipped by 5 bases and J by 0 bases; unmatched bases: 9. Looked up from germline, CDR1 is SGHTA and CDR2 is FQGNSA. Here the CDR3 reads CASSPRDRLNQETQYF. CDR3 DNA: TGTGCCAGCAGCCCCAGGGACAGACTCAACCAAGAGACCCAGTACTTC.

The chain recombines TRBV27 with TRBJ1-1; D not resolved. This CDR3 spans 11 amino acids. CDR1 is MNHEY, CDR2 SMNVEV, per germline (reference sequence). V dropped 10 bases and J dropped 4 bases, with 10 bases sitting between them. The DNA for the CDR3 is TGTGCCACTCACGTCCTCACTGAAGCTTTCTTT. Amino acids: CATHVLTEAFF.

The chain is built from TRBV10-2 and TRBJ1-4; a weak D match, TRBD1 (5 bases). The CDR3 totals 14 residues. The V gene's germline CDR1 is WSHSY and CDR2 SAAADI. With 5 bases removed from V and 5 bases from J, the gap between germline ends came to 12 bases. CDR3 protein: CASSSGTVNEKLFF. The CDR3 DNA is TGCGCCAGCAGTTCCGGGACGGTGAATGAAAAACTGTTTTTT.

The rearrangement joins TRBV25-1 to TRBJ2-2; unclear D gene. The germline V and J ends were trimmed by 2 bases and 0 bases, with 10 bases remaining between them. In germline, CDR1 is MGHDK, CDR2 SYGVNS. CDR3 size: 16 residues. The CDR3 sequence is CASSEVRAPNTGELFF. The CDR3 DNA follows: TGTGCCAGCAGTGAAGTCCGGGCCCCGAACACCGGGGAGCTGTTTTTT.

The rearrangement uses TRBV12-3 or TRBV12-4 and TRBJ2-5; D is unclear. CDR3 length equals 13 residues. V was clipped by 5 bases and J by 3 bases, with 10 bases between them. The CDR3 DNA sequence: TGTGCCAGCAGTCTCTGGCCCGAAGAGACCCAGTACTTC. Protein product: CASSLWPEETQYF.